The 20 T cell receptor beta chains presented below share a single source sample, sequenced in a study of T cells in Graves' hyperthyroidism and ophthalmopathy. RNA transcripts served as the template for amplifying TCR beta CDR3 regions. During a first-round RT-PCR of the TCR CDR3, the HTBI primer set was used. MiXCR, run by TCRdb on the multiplex PCR reads, gives a single entry per CDR3 protein. The sample records about 640,000 distinct CDR3 sequences, more than 20% being singletons. The sequencing input was blood. All receptors come from a man younger than 45 with Graves' ophthalmopathy.

A few counts support this clonotype. This rearrangement joins TRBV2 to TRBJ2-3; perhaps TRBD2 as D (6 bases). The length of the CDR3 is 14 residues. Deletions cut 6 bases from V and 2 bases from J, with 12 bases between. Looked up from germline, CDR1 is SNHLY and CDR2 is FYNNEI. As DNA, the CDR3 is TGTGCCAGCAGCGGGACTCGATACACAGATACGCAGTATTTT. It is translated as CASSGTRYTDTQYF.

J is TRBJ2-2 and V is TRBV19; D might be TRBD1 (5 bases). CDR3 length: 14 residues. Germline V CDR1 and CDR2: LNHDA, SQIVND (reference sequence). Trimming stripped 3 bases from V and 1 base from J, with 6 bases between. The CDR3 protein is CASSIRVNTGELFF. The CDR3 DNA sequence: TGTGCCAGTAGTATCAGGGTGAACACCGGGGAGCTGTTTTTT.

This clonotype was counted between two and nine times. For the CDR3, the DNA is TGCGCCAGCAGGGGCGCGGCGGAAGGTACGCAGTATTTT. Its protein product is CASRGAAEGTQYF. The rearrangement links TRBV5-1 to TRBJ2-3, with D uncertain. V lost 5 bases and J 8 bases, leaving 15 bases between the germline ends. Germline CDR1 reads SGHRS; CDR2 reads YFSETQ. The CDR3 length is 13 residues.

In its sample, this clonotype was seen many times. The V call is TRBV7-2, the J call TRBJ2-5, with 7 bases lining up with TRBD2. The CDR3 covers 13 residues. Trimming took 8 bases from V and 2 from J; bases not matched to a gene: 5. Germline V lookup: CDR1 SGHTA, CDR2 FQGNSA. The DNA of the CDR3 is TGTGCCAGCCGAGGGGAGGGGCAAGAGACCCAGTACTTC. Translation: CASRGEGQETQYF.

This clonotype was recorded at least ten times. The chain carries TRBV7-2 and TRBJ1-1; D might be TRBD1 (5 bases). Germline loops: CDR1 SGHTA, CDR2 FQGNSA. V was trimmed by 0 bases and J by 6 bases, leaving 14 bases between them. This CDR3 is built from 15 residues. Written as DNA, the CDR3 is TGTGCCAGCAGCTTAGCAGTCAGCAGGGCGGCTGAAGCTTTCTTT. Protein sequence: CASSLAVSRAAEAFF.

This clonotype was detected many times. This rearrangement joins TRBV11-2 to TRBJ2-7; 10 positions agree with TRBD2. Looked up from germline, CDR1 is SGHAT and CDR2 is FQNNGV. The CDR3 totals 14 residues. With 7 bases clipped from V and 4 bases from J, the junction kept 7 bases outside the gene matches. The CDR3 coding sequence is TGTGCCAGCACCCGACTAGCGGGCCTATACGAGCAGTACTTC. Protein sequence: CASTRLAGLYEQYF.

This clonotype was detected a few times. The V call is TRBV4-2, the J call TRBJ1-5, with no clear D. This CDR3 comprises 15 residues. With 1 base removed from V and 0 bases from J, the gap between germline ends came to 7 bases. Looked up from germline, CDR1 is LGHNA and CDR2 is YNFKEQ. The CDR3 region is CASSQVQNSNQPQHF. CDR3 DNA sequence: TGTGCCAGCAGCCAAGTCCAGAATAGCAATCAGCCCCAGCATTTT.

This clonotype was seen only a few times. This chain joins TRBV10-3 and TRBJ2-3, with D possibly matching TRBD1 (5 bases). The germline V and J ends were trimmed by 4 bases and 0 bases, with 8 bases remaining between them. CDR3 length: 14 residues. CDR1 is ENHRY, CDR2 SYGVKD, per germline. This CDR3 reads CAISVQVSTDTQYF. In nucleotides, the CDR3 is TGTGCCATCAGTGTACAGGTTAGCACAGATACGCAGTATTTT.

This clonotype was detected many times. The J gene is TRBJ2-7, the V gene TRBV6-6, with D unclear. Trimming pared 2 bases from V and 9 bases from J, leaving 8 bases between. Per the germline V gene, CDR1 is MNHNY and CDR2 is SVGAGI (reference sequence). The length of the CDR3 is 11 residues. CDR3 DNA sequence: TGTGCCAGCAGTTACGCTCAGGTGCAGTACTTC. It translates to CASSYAQVQYF.

In its sample, this clonotype was seen a few times. The rearrangement joins TRBV5-1 to TRBJ2-7; D uncertain. The CDR3 spans 13 residues. Germline V CDR1 and CDR2: SGHRS, YFSETQ. Trimming shortened V by 1 base and J by 2 bases, and 7 bases separated the two germline ends. Here the CDR3 reads CASSLRIAYEQYF. CDR3 sequence (DNA): TGCGCCAGCAGCTTGCGGATCGCCTACGAGCAGTACTTC.

The chain joins TRBV30 to TRBJ1-1; no reliable D call. Germline V gene data show CDR1 as GTSNPN and CDR2 as SVGIG (reference sequence). This CDR3 is 14 amino acids long. The V and J ends lost 2 bases and 0 bases respectively, with 10 bases between them. The CDR3 DNA sequence: TGTGCCTGGAGTCTGGGGATTTTGAACACTGAAGCTTTCTTT. Its protein product is CAWSLGILNTEAFF.

This clonotype was counted between two and nine times. The gene calls are TRBV5-5 and TRBJ2-7; 11 bases map to TRBD2. The CDR3 has 15 amino acids. V shed 6 bases, J shed 5 bases, and the junction held 10 bases outside the gene matches. CDR1 and CDR2 (germline): SGHKS, YYEKEE (reference sequence). This CDR3 reads CASTQITSGSHEQYF. The CDR3 DNA is TGTGCCAGCACCCAAATAACTAGCGGGAGTCACGAGCAGTACTTC. The whole variable domain, filled in from reference TRBV5-5 and TRBJ2-7, reads DAGVTQSPTHLIKTRGQQVTLRCSPISGHKSVSWYQQVLGQGPQFIFQYYEKEERGRGNFPDRFSARQFPNYSSELNVNALLLGDSALYLCASTQITSGSHEQYFGPGTRLTVT.

In its sample, this clonotype was seen many times. The chain carries TRBV12-3 or TRBV12-4 and TRBJ2-5; D is possibly TRBD1 or TRBD2 (7 bases each). With 6 bases removed from V and 3 bases from J, the gap between germline ends came to 14 bases. The CDR3 has 14 amino acids. The CDR3 is CASRETGREETQYF. The DNA of the CDR3 is TGTGCCAGCAGAGAGACAGGGAGGGAAGAGACCCAGTACTTC.

This clonotype was detected only a few times. V usage is TRBV7-2 and J usage is TRBJ2-3, with 9 bases aligning to TRBD2. CDR3 size: 17 residues. The germline V gene encodes CDR1 SGHTA and CDR2 FQGNSA. The J segment lost 2 bases and the V segment lost 2 bases, leaving 8 bases of the junction unmatched. The CDR3: CASSLPSGIEATDTQYF. The CDR3 DNA sequence: TGTGCCAGCAGCTTACCTAGCGGGATCGAAGCCACAGATACGCAGTATTTT.

This clonotype appeared a few times. Written as DNA, the CDR3 is TGTGCCAGCAGTTACGAGAGTGGACGAGAGACCCAGTACTTC. Translated, it gives CASSYESGRETQYF. This chain links TRBV6-5 with TRBJ2-5; D unclear. There are 14 residues in the CDR3. V lost 2 bases, J lost 4 bases, and 11 bases lay in between. CDR1 MNHEY and CDR2 SVGAGI come from the germline V gene.

This clonotype appeared a single time. The CDR3 does not close with the conserved phenylalanine or tryptophan, likely indicating a read error. V usage is TRBV11-1 and J usage is TRBJ2-1, with 10 bases lining up with TRBD2. The J segment lost 7 bases and the V segment lost 3 bases, leaving 9 bases of the junction unmatched. The CDR3 loop spans 16 amino acids. Germline CDR1 is SGHAT and CDR2 is FQDESV (reference sequence). The CDR3: CASSFLAGAWGNEQFL. In DNA form, the CDR3 reads TGTGCCAGCAGCTTTCTAGCGGGGGCGTGGGGGAATGAGCAGTTCCTC.

This sequence joins TRBV7-2 and TRBJ1-6; 10 nucleotides align to TRBD1. Germline CDR1 is SGHTA and CDR2 is FQGNSA. The V gene end was trimmed by 4 bases and the J gene end by 8 bases; junction bases not matched to a gene: 11. The CDR3 contains 17 residues. For the CDR3, the DNA is TGTGCCAGCAGCTCGGCGCCGGGACAGGGGTGGGATTCACCCCTCCACTTT. Translating it yields CASSSAPGQGWDSPLHF. The complete variable domain, with remaining parts taken from reference TRBV7-2 and TRBJ1-6, reads GAGVSQSPSNKVTEKGKDVELRCDPISGHTALYWYRQSLGQGLEFLIYFQGNSAPDKSGLPSDRFSAERTGGSVSTLTIQRTQQEDSAVYLCASSSAPGQGWDSPLHFGNGTRLTVT.

This chain connects TRBV7-9 to TRBJ2-7; 9 nucleotides line up with TRBD1. The V and J ends lost 6 bases and 3 bases, in that order; junction bases with no gene match: 15. The CDR3 length is 17 residues. Germline V gene data show CDR1 as SEHNR and CDR2 as FQNEAQ (reference sequence). CDR3 region: CASSSAGTGSGDYEQYF. The CDR3 DNA is TGTGCCAGCAGTTCTGCCGGGACAGGGTCAGGAGACTACGAGCAGTACTTC.

Ten or more counts support this clonotype. The V gene is TRBV30, the J gene TRBJ1-6; unclear D gene. The germline V gene encodes CDR1 GTSNPN and CDR2 SVGIG (reference sequence). Trimming shortened V by 1 base and J by 10 bases, and 20 bases separated the two germline ends. CDR3 length equals 16 residues. The DNA for the CDR3 is TGTGCCTGGAGTGGCCCGGTACTAGGGAAGCACTCACCCCTCCACTTT. Translated: CAWSGPVLGKHSPLHF.

The table lists this clonotype with a few counts. The chain has TRBV30 and TRBJ2-2; possibly TRBD1 or TRBD2 for D (5 bases each). Trimming left V 0 bases short and J 2 bases short, with 13 bases between. Looked up from germline, CDR1 is GTSNPN and CDR2 is SVGIG (reference sequence). The CDR3 length is 16 residues. In nucleotides, the CDR3 is TGTGCCTGGAGTGTGGGGGTGCCACTCAACACCGGGGAGCTGTTTTTT. Translated, it gives CAWSVGVPLNTGELFF.